These 26 T cell receptor beta chains originate from one sample sequenced in a study of cytomegalovirus exposure and HLA in healthy donors. PCR employed 60 Vbeta and 13 Jbeta primers. This table comes from immunoSEQ multiplex PCR, and its TCRdb copy is limited to in-frame clones, with some not included. The data hold under 100,000 clones, with about four fifths observed a single time. Sequenced material: PBMCs. These receptors were taken from a man between 18 and 35 years old in good health and CMV-seropositive.

V gene TRBV15 combines with J gene TRBJ2-3; TRBD1 is a possible D gene (5 bases). The germline V and J ends were trimmed by 6 bases and 3 bases, with 7 bases remaining between them. The germline V gene has CDR1 LNHNV and CDR2 YYDKDF (reference sequence). CDR3 size: 12 residues. CDR3 loop: CATRYRTDTQYF. Here the CDR3 DNA reads TGTGCCACCAGATACAGGACAGATACGCAGTATTTT.

The gene calls are TRBV5-1 and TRBJ1-1; no reliable D call. The CDR3 consists of 13 residues. CDR1 is SGHRS and CDR2 is YFSETQ in the germline V gene. V lost 1 base and J lost 3, with 7 bases in between. This CDR3 is CASSLPSDTEAFF. The DNA of the CDR3 is TGCGCCAGCAGCTTGCCCAGTGACACTGAAGCTTTCTTT. Full variable domain (rest looked up from reference TRBV5-1 and TRBJ1-1): KAGVTQTPRYLIKTRGQQVTLSCSPISGHRSVSWYQQTPGQGLQFLFEYFSETQRNKGNFPGRFSGRQFSNSRSEMNVSTLELGDSALYLCASSLPSDTEAFFGQGTRLTVV.

The chain links TRBV29-1 to TRBJ2-3, with 7 bases aligning to TRBD1. Germline V gives CDR1 SQVTM, CDR2 ANQGSEA. This CDR3 has 15 amino acids. Trimming at V came to 4 bases and at J to 0 bases, leaving 7 bases not matched to a gene. CDR3 sequence (DNA): TGCAGCGTTGGAGGGGACAGTTCGAGCACAGATACGCAGTATTTT. As protein: CSVGGDSSSTDTQYF.

V usage is TRBV11-3 and J usage is TRBJ2-2, with 10 positions matching TRBD2. The CDR3 sequence is 15 residues long. Trimming took 5 bases from V and 6 from J; bases not matched to a gene: 6. CDR1 is SGHNT, CDR2 YENEEA, per germline. As DNA, the CDR3 is TGTGCCAGCAGCCCTAGCGGGAGAGGGTCCGGGGAGCTGTTTTTT. As protein: CASSPSGRGSGELFF. The entire variable domain, with the rest obtained from reference TRBV11-3 and TRBJ2-2, is as follows: EAGVVQSPRYKIIEKKQPVAFWCNPISGHNTLYWYLQNLGQGPELLIRYENEEAVDDSQLPKDRFSAERLKGVDSTLKIQPAELGDSAVYLCASSPSGRGSGELFFGEGSRLTVL.

This clone was counted between two and nine times. The chain couples TRBV10-1 to TRBJ1-5; D is possibly TRBD1 (5 bases). CDR3 length: 15 residues. In germline, CDR1 is WNHNN, CDR2 SYGVQD (reference sequence). Trimming removed 6 bases at V and 0 bases at J, with 12 bases between. CDR3 sequence: CASRWGLTSNQPQHF. DNA for the CDR3: TGCGCCAGCAGGTGGGGCTTGACTAGCAATCAGCCCCAGCATTTT.

This chain links TRBV29-1 with TRBJ1-1; D not resolved. The germline CDR1 and CDR2 sequences are SQVTM and ANQGSEA. The CDR3 consists of 13 residues. V lost 6 bases to trimming and J lost 0 bases, with 11 bases between them. In DNA, the CDR3 is TGCAGCGTCGGCAGGAAAATGAACACTGAAGCTTTCTTT. Residues: CSVGRKMNTEAFF.

This clone was seen a few times. This sequence joins TRBV29-1 and TRBJ1-4, with D unresolved. The V and J ends lost 6 bases and 8 bases respectively, with 16 bases between them. Germline CDR1 reads SQVTM; CDR2 reads ANQGSEA. The CDR3 length is 13 residues. CDR3 sequence reads: CSVGSGRAEKLFF. CDR3 DNA: TGCAGCGTGGGGTCTGGGAGGGCGGAAAAACTGTTTTTT.

This clone was counted only a few times. V is TRBV5-1 and J is TRBJ2-7; 9 positions agree with TRBD2. The V segment lost 4 bases and the J segment 6 bases; nucleotides outside the gene matches: 14. Germline V gene lookup returns CDR1 SGHRS and CDR2 YFSETQ. The CDR3 totals 16 residues. The CDR3 reads CASSPRAGGTAGEQYF. The DNA for the CDR3 is TGCGCCAGCAGCCCGAGAGCGGGAGGCACGGCTGGCGAGCAGTACTTC.

This sequence joins TRBV6-1 and TRBJ1-5, with 9 positions matching TRBD1. V lost 9 bases, J lost 3 bases, and 9 bases stayed unmatched. The CDR3 has 15 residues. The V gene's germline CDR1 is MNHNS and CDR2 SASEGT. The CDR3 here is CASKAWDRDNQPQHF. In DNA, the CDR3 is TGTGCCAGTAAGGCCTGGGACAGGGACAATCAGCCCCAGCATTTT.

This clone appeared once. The chain employs TRBV5-1 and TRBJ2-3; 7 bases fit TRBD2. In germline, CDR1 is SGHRS, CDR2 YFSETQ. This CDR3 comprises 13 residues. With V trimmed by 6 bases and J by 1 base, 2 bases remained unmatched. DNA for the CDR3: TGCGCCAGCAAAACTAGCGGCACAGATACGCAGTATTTT. Amino acids: CASKTSGTDTQYF.

CDR3 sequence: CASSLGQGYEAFF. CDR3 in DNA: TGTGCCAGCAGCCTAGGACAGGGCTATGAAGCTTTCTTT. The genes are TRBV6-1 and TRBJ1-1, with 8 bases matching TRBD1. The CDR3 loop spans 13 amino acids. With 6 bases clipped from V and 7 bases from J, the junction kept 7 bases outside the gene matches. From germline, CDR1 is MNHNS and CDR2 SASEGT.

J is TRBJ1-5 and V is TRBV27; no reliable D call. This CDR3 comprises 15 residues. Germline assignment: CDR1 MNHEY and CDR2 SMNVEV (reference sequence). The germline V and J ends were trimmed by 7 bases and 7 bases, with 20 bases remaining between them. In DNA form, the CDR3 reads TGTGCCAGCATTCTGGCATCGAACCAAAACCAGCCCCAGCATTTT. Protein sequence: CASILASNQNQPQHF.

This chain uses TRBV25-1 with TRBJ2-7; possible D gene TRBD2, 6 bases. V was cut by 5 bases and J by 3 bases, with 14 bases left in between. The CDR3 has 14 residues. The germline CDR1 and CDR2 sequences are MGHDK and SYGVNS. CDR3 DNA sequence: TGTGCCAGCAGTCCCCGCCCAGCGGGCTACGAGCAGTACTTC. Translated, it gives CASSPRPAGYEQYF.

The chain couples TRBV7-8 to TRBJ2-7; 8 nucleotides line up with TRBD1. Germline loops: CDR1 SGHVS, CDR2 FQNEAQ. CDR3 length equals 17 residues. The junction had 10 bases not matched to a gene; V was cut back by 1 base and J by 2 bases. CDR3 nucleotides: TGTGCCAGCAGCTTAGACCCTTGGACAGGGAACCCCTACGAGCAGTACTTC. Its translation: CASSLDPWTGNPYEQYF.

The chain carries TRBV5-1 and TRBJ2-7; 9 nucleotides agree with TRBD2. The CDR3 runs 14 residues. Germline-derived CDR1 and CDR2 are SGHRS and YFSETQ. J was trimmed by 3 bases and V by 0 bases; bases with no gene match: 1. The CDR3 DNA is TGCGCCAGCAGCTTGGGAGCGGGAGGCTACGAGCAGTACTTC. Protein product: CASSLGAGGYEQYF.

The V gene is TRBV5-6, the J gene TRBJ1-2; TRBD1 matches at 10 bases. J lost 0 bases, V lost 5 bases, and 7 bases had no gene match. This CDR3 spans 16 amino acids. Germline V gene data show CDR1 as SGHDT and CDR2 as YYEEEE. This CDR3 is CASRRDRGDSNYGYTF. CDR3 coding DNA: TGTGCCAGCAGACGGGACAGGGGTGATTCTAACTATGGCTACACCTTC.

The chain has TRBV6-5 and TRBJ1-5; D is unclear. The CDR3 is 12 amino acids. Trimming shortened V by 2 bases and J by 11 bases, and 10 bases separated the two germline ends. Germline values: CDR1 MNHEY, CDR2 SVGAGI. The CDR3, as DNA: TGTGCCAGCAGTTACGATCGGCGGACCCAGCATTTT. As protein: CASSYDRRTQHF.

V and J are TRBV29-1 and TRBJ2-5; D gene unclear. The J call is doubtful: the DNA matches TRBJ2-7 better. This CDR3 comprises 13 residues. Germline loops: CDR1 SQVTM, CDR2 ANQGSEA. This CDR3 reads CSVTRDTTYEQYF. The CDR3 DNA is TGCAGCGTCACACGTGACACGACCTACGAGCAGTACTTC.

The V gene is TRBV15, the J gene TRBJ1-5; weak D call: TRBD1 (6 bases). Between the trimmed V and J ends, which lost 5 bases and 0 bases, there was a span of 8 bases. CDR1 and CDR2 from the germline V gene are LNHNV and YYDKDF (reference sequence). The CDR3 is 14 amino acids. The CDR3 spells CATSGDTSNQPQHF. CDR3 DNA sequence: TGTGCCACCAGCGGGGACACTAGCAATCAGCCCCAGCATTTT.

The genes are TRBV7-9 and TRBJ1-4; D is possibly TRBD1 (5 bases). Trimming pared 5 bases from V and 7 bases from J, leaving 17 bases between. The CDR3 has 15 residues. In germline, CDR1 is SEHNR, CDR2 FQNEAQ (reference sequence). Here the CDR3 reads CASSTGRRRGEKLFF. DNA of the CDR3: TGTGCCAGCAGCACCGGACGAAGGAGGGGTGAAAAACTGTTTTTT.

This clone was observed a single time. This chain connects TRBV10-2 to TRBJ2-7; 9 bases match TRBD2. V was pared by 8 bases and J by 0 bases, with 2 bases of the junction left unmatched. This CDR3 has 13 amino acids. The V gene's germline CDR1 is WSHSY and CDR2 SAAADI. The CDR3 nucleotides read TGCGCCAGCGCTAGCGGGGTCTCCTACGAGCAGTACTTC. It encodes CASASGVSYEQYF.

This clone was picked up a small number of times. The rearrangement joins TRBV29-1 to TRBJ1-1, with TRBD1 matching 8 bases. J was trimmed by 2 bases and V by 4 bases; bases with no gene match: 3. The CDR3 is 13 residues long. The germline CDR1 and CDR2 sequences are SQVTM and ANQGSEA. The DNA for the CDR3 is TGCAGCGTTGGGACAGGGATTAACACTGAAGCTTTCTTT. Protein: CSVGTGINTEAFF. The entire variable domain, with the rest obtained from reference TRBV29-1 and TRBJ1-1, is as follows: SAVISQKPSRDICQRGTSLTIQCQVDSQVTMMFWYRQQPGQSLTLIATANQGSEATYESGFVIDKFPISRPNLTFSTLTVSNMSPEDSSIYLCSVGTGINTEAFFGQGTRLTVV.

The CDR3 region is CASSPRPGGQQYF. For the CDR3, the DNA is TGTGCCAGCAGCCCCCGGCCTGGGGGCCAGCAGTACTTC. The chain recombines TRBV27 with TRBJ2-7; possible D gene TRBD1, 6 bases. CDR3 length: 13 amino acids. Germline CDR1 is MNHEY and CDR2 is SMNVEV (reference sequence). V was trimmed by 6 bases and J by 8 bases, leaving 17 bases between them.

The V gene is TRBV7-8, the J gene TRBJ1-2; 7 bases are a match to TRBD1. V shed 3 bases, J shed 3 bases, and the junction held 1 base outside the gene matches. Looked up from germline, CDR1 is SGHVS and CDR2 is FQNEAQ. This CDR3 has 13 residues. The CDR3 DNA reads as TGTGCCAGCAGCTTTACAGGGGACTATGGCTACACCTTC. Residues: CASSFTGDYGYTF.

CDR3 in amino acids: CASSLEGLAGIETQYF. DNA of the CDR3: TGTGCCAGCAGCTTGGAGGGACTAGCGGGAATAGAGACCCAGTACTTC. The rearrangement joins TRBV5-6 to TRBJ2-5, with 13 positions matching TRBD2. The CDR3 has 16 residues. Per the germline V gene, CDR1 is SGHDT and CDR2 is YYEEEE. V trimming: 0 bases; J trimming: 4 bases; junction bases outside the gene matches: 3.

The J gene is TRBJ2-7, the V gene TRBV7-9, with 8 bases matching TRBD1. The V and J ends lost 0 bases and 2 bases, in that order; junction bases with no gene match: 6. CDR3 length: 16 amino acids. CDR1 is SEHNR, CDR2 FQNEAQ, per germline (reference sequence). The CDR3 is CASSLAWDRLPYEQYF. CDR3 DNA: TGTGCCAGCAGCTTAGCCTGGGACAGGCTACCCTACGAGCAGTACTTC. The full variable domain, completed using reference TRBV7-9 and TRBJ2-7, is DTGVSQNPRHKITKRGQNVTFRCDPISEHNRLYWYRQTLGQGPEFLTYFQNEAQLEKSRLLSDRFSAERPKGSFSTLEIQRTEQGDSAMYLCASSLAWDRLPYEQYFGPGTRLTVT.